This T cell receptor (beta chain) appears in the sequencing data of a study of blood T cell repertoires in COVID-19 (dated by TCRdb to the early 2020s). A note on the overall study: Collaborator samples came from the United States, Italy and Spain and covered acute and convalescent phases of COVID-19. Nearly every sample came with metadata listing a de-identified subject ID, COVID-19 status, age in years and sex. Subjects who had been exposed to COVID-19, were actively infected with it, or had recovered from it provided the deeply sampled blood TCRbeta repertoires that made up the dataset. Samples came from the ongoing ImmuneRACE study (first 160 participants) plus 1,254 subjects from 6 global collaborators. Where HLA class I and class II types were available, the types were taken from metadata supplied by the sample provider, not from assay-based typing. The repertoires were released in a freely available public database intended as a resource for research on the immune response to SARS-CoV-2. The prospective study material was composed of cDNA or gDNA derived from T cells, B-cell-depleted T cells, or PBMCs. Broader findings and caveats from the paper: Clinical and demographic metadata were provided uncurated, with the amount varying by source and participant.

Each collaborating institution followed its own protocols to collect whole blood in K2EDTA tubes. Collaborator samples were shipped for TCRbeta analysis as frozen whole blood, isolated PBMCs, or DNA extracted from either sample type. The immunoSEQ Assay, a bias-controlled multiplex PCR, was used to amplify TCRbeta CDR3 regions from genomic DNA. The source study handled its data this way. The number of nucleated cells in each sample was estimated by amplification of reference gene primers within the assay. To quantify the absolute abundance of each unique TCRbeta CDR3 rearrangement, sequence reads were collapsed and filtered. Productive Simpson clonality was computed per sample as the square root of Simpson's diversity index over productive rearrangements. TCRdb re-hosts the immuneACCESS table, in-frame sequences only. Its copies lack some clones; in the studies checked, an unresolved V gene accounts for under half of them, and the cause for the rest is not known. That table gives V, J and clone size, and the DNA gave D and trimming. This sample has about 270,000 clones in its table, and more than 65% of those were observed once. The leading ten clones occupy roughly 3% of the sample.

The CDR3, from cysteine to phenylalanine, totals 15 residues. The retained sequence is limited to the CDR3, 45 bases, with the frame set at the first base. V is trimmed back by 3 bases and J by 5 bases, and the junction contains 5 bases that no gene match accounts for. Reading the germline V gene (reference sequence) gives CDR1 LNHDA and CDR2 SQIVND. A note on this clone: Its antigen is unknown. No base quality values were provided; no much bigger clone lies one nucleotide off.

The specimen was peripheral blood. The sequence was collected from a woman between 18 and 29 years old with acute or convalescent COVID-19. The rearranged chain carries TRBV19 and TRBJ1-5; a stretch of 9 junction bases matches TRBD1. For the CDR3, the sequence is CASSMVQGAHQPQHF. The nucleotide sequence is given as TGTGCCAGTAGTATGGTACAGGGGGCGCATCAGCCCCAGCATTTT.